This T cell receptor beta chain comes out of a study of T cells after yellow fever vaccination. Study as a whole: The fractions with low cell numbers were processed using SMART-Seq v4 Ultra Low Input.

Conversion of TCR transcripts into cDNA relied on 5'RACE template switching, which added a universal primer site and UMIs. TCRdb re-called the 5' RACE reads through MiXCR, storing one row per CDR3 protein. The sample holds some 320,000 distinct CDR3 sequences; roughly 9.4% are singletons and the top ten take more than 15%. In germline, CDR1 is DFQATT, CDR2 SNEGSKA (reference sequence). V lost 0 bases and J 7 bases, leaving 19 bases between the germline ends. The CDR3 consists of 16 residues. Study-wide findings and caveats: Reappearing after the booster were most of the clones from primary vaccination (approximately 96% CD4, approximately 85% CD8). Among all clonotypes, a small share was observed in both CD4 and CD8 compartments.

With regard to this clonotype: The antigen is unknown.

This chain connects TRBV20-1 to TRBJ2-1; TRBD1 is a possible D gene (7 bases). This receptor was obtained from a man aged 18-30 years who received the YFV17D yellow fever vaccine. This sample comprised PBMCs, obtained on the day of the first yellow fever vaccination. CDR3 residues: CSARDNRGIGGNEQFF. The CDR3 nucleotides are TGCAGTGCTAGAGATAACAGGGGAATAGGGGGGAATGAGCAGTTCTTC.